This record looks at one T cell receptor (beta chain) sequence and its context. These data belong to a study of T cell responses to AZD1222 COVID-19 vaccine. Germline V gene sequence: CDR1 SGHTA, CDR2 FQGNSA. The CDR3 runs to 12 residues. The V end lost 0 bases, the J end lost 5 bases, and 4 bases lay between the germline ends. Assay: immunoSEQ multiplex PCR; the TCRdb copy retains only in-frame clones and omits some. The table has around 150,000 clones, approximately 90% seen once. This TCR was recovered from an adult in good health. This rearrangement joins TRBV7-2 to TRBJ1-2; D unresolved. Sequencing used peripheral blood, obtained on day 0 of MenACWY control vaccination. CDR3 coding DNA: TGTGCCAGCAGCTTAGCAGGGTATGGCTACACCTTC. The encoded protein is CASSLAGYGYTF.